The 26 T cell receptor beta chains presented below share a single source sample, sequenced in a study of T cell responses to AZD1222 COVID-19 vaccine. The repertoire was sequenced with immunoSEQ multiplex PCR; TCRdb's copy has only in-frame clones and lacks some. The sample yields around 63,000 clones, 85% seen once. The source material was peripheral blood, sampled on day 0 of AZD1222 vaccination. The origin of the receptors is an adult in good health.

This rearrangement joins TRBV28 to TRBJ2-7; weak D call: TRBD2 (6 bases). Looked up from germline, CDR1 is MDHEN and CDR2 is SYDVKM. This CDR3 spans 16 amino acids. The V gene lost 4 bases and the J gene lost 0 bases, with 16 bases spanning the gap. The CDR3 is CASSYGAGWSSYEQYF. CDR3 nucleotide sequence: TGTGCCAGCAGTTACGGGGCGGGATGGAGCTCCTACGAGCAGTACTTC.

The rearrangement joins TRBV7-9 to TRBJ2-7; possibly TRBD1 for D (5 bases). V was cut by 5 bases and J by 0 bases, with 14 bases left in between. In germline, CDR1 is SEHNR, CDR2 FQNEAQ (reference sequence). The CDR3 is 15 residues long. This CDR3 is CASSPMDTYSYEQYF. The CDR3, as DNA: TGTGCCAGCAGCCCTATGGACACCTACTCCTACGAGCAGTACTTC.

This sequence joins TRBV6-1 and TRBJ1-2; the match to TRBD1 covers 9 bases. V lost 3 bases to trimming and J lost 1 base; unmatched junction nucleotides: 9. The CDR3 consists of 17 residues. Per the germline V gene, CDR1 is MNHNS and CDR2 is SASEGT. CDR3 residues: CASSEGDRVAFNYGYTF. In nucleotides, the CDR3 is TGTGCCAGCAGTGAGGGGGACAGGGTGGCCTTTAACTATGGCTACACCTTC.

This chain links TRBV19 with TRBJ1-1; unclear D gene. CDR3 size: 12 residues. Germline V CDR1 and CDR2: LNHDA, SQIVND (reference sequence). V shed 3 bases and J shed 6 bases, with 8 bases lying between them. CDR3 sequence: CASSMPGPEAFF. Here the CDR3 DNA reads TGTGCCAGTAGTATGCCAGGACCTGAAGCTTTCTTT.

CDR3 in amino acids: CASSYRALDSTYEQYF. The DNA for the CDR3 is TGTGCCAGCAGTTACCGTGCTCTGGACAGCACCTACGAGCAGTACTTC. This rearrangement joins TRBV6-5 to TRBJ2-7; D perhaps matches TRBD1 (6 bases). This CDR3 comprises 16 residues. Germline CDR1 MNHEY, CDR2 SVGAGI. V was trimmed by 2 bases and J by 2 bases, leaving 16 bases between them.

The chain combines TRBV2 with TRBJ2-1, with TRBD2 identical over 11 bases. The germline gives CDR1 SNHLY, CDR2 FYNNEI. The CDR3 consists of 13 residues. J lost 6 bases, V lost 7 bases, and 2 bases had no gene match. As DNA, the CDR3 is TGTGCCAGCAACCTAGCGGGGGGCAATGAGCAGTTCTTC. Its protein is CASNLAGGNEQFF.

This chain links TRBV9 with TRBJ1-6; D ambiguous. CDR1 and CDR2 (germline): SGDLS, YYNGEE. V gave up 1 base and J gave up 4 bases, with 9 bases separating them. This CDR3 contains 15 residues. DNA of the CDR3: TGTGCCAGCAGCGTATCTACTGGGTATAATTCACCCCTCCACTTT. This encodes CASSVSTGYNSPLHF.

J is TRBJ2-1 and V is TRBV28; 9 nucleotides line up with TRBD1. Unmatched junction bases numbered 11, after V lost 5 bases and J lost 6 bases. The germline gives CDR1 MDHEN, CDR2 SYDVKM. The CDR3 has 16 amino acids. The CDR3 region is CASSPFGTGSVNEQFF. CDR3 in DNA: TGTGCCAGCAGTCCTTTTGGGACAGGGTCTGTCAATGAGCAGTTCTTC.

The chain uses TRBV12-2 and TRBJ1-5; no check of the table's D call, TRBD1, against the DNA was made. TRBV12-2 is annotated as a pseudogene. This CDR3 comprises 15 residues. The CDR3 here is CASRPDRGSGQPQHF. CDR3 DNA: TGTGCAAGTCGCCCCGACAGGGGGAGCGGTCAGCCCCAGCATTTT.

The chain is built from TRBV3-1 (or the pseudogene TRBV3-2) and TRBJ1-2; the D gene is possibly TRBD1 (5 bases). Trimming pared 1 base from V and 5 bases from J, leaving 11 bases between. The germline V gene has CDR1 LGHDT and CDR2 YNNKEL (reference sequence). The CDR3 has 14 residues. The CDR3 sequence is CASSQVKGLYGYTF. CDR3 sequence (DNA): TGTGCCAGCAGCCAAGTAAAGGGACTTTATGGCTACACCTTC.

Comment on this clone: This specimen includes other DNA sequences encoding the same CDR3. The J gene is TRBJ2-7, the V gene TRBV11-2; 10 positions agree with TRBD1. The germline gives CDR1 SGHAT, CDR2 FQNNGV. The V gene end was trimmed by 3 bases and the J gene end by 1 base; junction bases not matched to a gene: 0. The CDR3 totals 14 residues. The CDR3 DNA is TGTGCCAGCAGCTTGGACAGGGGGTCCTACGAGCAGTACTTC. This gives the protein CASSLDRGSYEQYF.

The rearrangement uses TRBV3-1 (or the pseudogene TRBV3-2) and TRBJ1-1; 8 bases match TRBD1. Trimming removed 4 bases from V and 9 bases from J; junction bases left unmatched: 10. The CDR3 is 14 amino acids. Germline loops: CDR1 LGHDT, CDR2 YNNKEL (reference sequence). The CDR3 reads CASSPNPIRGQAFF. The CDR3 region has the DNA TGTGCCAGCAGCCCTAACCCCATCAGGGGGCAAGCTTTCTTT.

This chain connects TRBV6-5 to TRBJ2-5; 12 nucleotides align to TRBD2. The CDR3 consists of 13 residues. CDR1 MNHEY and CDR2 SVGAGI come from the germline V gene. The V and J ends lost 10 bases and 6 bases, in that order; junction bases with no gene match: 6. CDR3 DNA: TGTGCCACCGGACTAGCGGGGACTCAGACCCAGTACTTC. This sequence encodes CATGLAGTQTQYF.

V is TRBV6-6 and J is TRBJ1-5; D ambiguous. Germline values: CDR1 MNHNY, CDR2 SVGAGI (reference sequence). This CDR3 has 15 residues. Trimming removed 4 bases from V and 6 bases from J, with 16 bases in between. The CDR3: CASSLDGISTQPQHF. The CDR3 DNA reads as TGTGCCAGCAGTTTAGATGGTATTTCTACTCAGCCCCAGCATTTT.

There are a few counts of this clone. The chain joins TRBV2 to TRBJ1-3; 7 nucleotides agree with TRBD1. Looked up from germline, CDR1 is SNHLY and CDR2 is FYNNEI. This CDR3 is built from 13 residues. V was pared by 8 bases and J by 4 bases, with 5 bases of the junction left unmatched. The CDR3 loop is CASVQGTGNTIYF. The CDR3 bases are TGTGCCAGCGTACAGGGGACGGGAAACACCATATATTTT.

The V gene is TRBV29-1, the J gene TRBJ1-4; D is undetermined. V was trimmed by 5 bases and J by 7 bases, leaving 17 bases between them. Germline CDR1 is SQVTM and CDR2 is ANQGSEA. This CDR3 is 14 amino acids long. CDR3 sequence (DNA): TGCAGCGTTAGCCCAGCGGGGATGGGTGAAAAACTGTTTTTT. It encodes CSVSPAGMGEKLFF.

This clone was picked up one time. V gene TRBV27 combines with J gene TRBJ1-2, with D perhaps matching TRBD1 (5 bases). This CDR3 has 14 amino acids. Germline V gene data show CDR1 as MNHEY and CDR2 as SMNVEV (reference sequence). The V and J ends lost 4 bases and 5 bases respectively, with 14 bases between them. The CDR3: CASSWGGEAYGYTF. In nucleotides, the CDR3 is TGTGCCAGCAGTTGGGGGGGGGAAGCGTATGGCTACACCTTC.

This chain connects TRBV7-3 to TRBJ2-3; D is perhaps TRBD2 (5 bases). The CDR3 spans 11 residues. Germline V lookup: CDR1 SGHTA, CDR2 FQGTGA. Trimming cost V 5 bases and J 6 bases, with 6 bases left between them. The CDR3 DNA follows: TGTGCCAGCAGCACGGGGGATACGCAGTATTTT. Its translation: CASSTGDTQYF.

The V and J genes are TRBV12-3 or TRBV12-4 and TRBJ2-1; D is undetermined. The CDR3 covers 12 residues. Trimming took 2 bases from V and 8 from J, leaving 7 bases between them. Here the CDR3 reads CASSLFGDEQFF. The CDR3 nucleotides are TGTGCCAGCAGTTTATTTGGAGATGAGCAGTTCTTC.

This chain links TRBV24-1 with TRBJ2-1; 9 nucleotides match TRBD1. J lost 7 bases, V lost 5 bases, and 5 bases had no gene match. The germline V gene encodes CDR1 KGHDR and CDR2 SFDVKD. CDR3 length equals 14 residues. The CDR3 is CATSGTGAKNEQFF. CDR3 nucleotide sequence: TGTGCCACCAGTGGGACAGGGGCCAAAAATGAGCAGTTCTTC.

The J gene is TRBJ1-1, the V gene TRBV4-1, with D perhaps matching TRBD1 (5 bases). The CDR3 extends over 15 amino acids. Deletions cut 0 bases from V and 2 bases from J, with 10 bases between. CDR1 and CDR2 (germline): MGHRA, YSYEKL. As DNA, the CDR3 is TGCGCCAGCAGCCAAGAGCTACAGGTAAACACTGAAGCTTTCTTT. Translated: CASSQELQVNTEAFF.

This chain links TRBV30 with TRBJ2-7; TRBD1 matches 9 bases. The J segment lost 2 bases and the V segment lost 2 bases, leaving 4 bases of the junction unmatched. This CDR3 has 14 amino acids. Germline V CDR1 and CDR2: GTSNPN, SVGIG (reference sequence). CDR3 amino acids: CAWSWDRVTYEQYF. In DNA form, the CDR3 reads TGTGCCTGGAGTTGGGACAGGGTAACCTACGAGCAGTACTTC.

This clone appeared once. This rearrangement joins TRBV2 to TRBJ1-4, with D unclear. Germline V CDR1 and CDR2: SNHLY, FYNNEI. The CDR3 totals 15 residues. Trimming took off 6 bases at V and 0 bases at J, with 11 bases between the two ends. The CDR3 nucleotides are TGTGCCAGCAGAAGGGATCTTGCAACTAATGAAAAACTGTTTTTT. This gives the protein CASRRDLATNEKLFF.

The V call is TRBV2, the J call TRBJ1-6, with 8 bases identical to TRBD1. With 6 bases clipped from V and 5 bases from J, the junction kept 9 bases outside the gene matches. Germline V CDR1 and CDR2: SNHLY, FYNNEI. CDR3 length: 16 amino acids. The CDR3: CASRTGTGRHNSPLHF. The DNA for the CDR3 is TGTGCCAGCAGAACCGGGACAGGTCGCCATAATTCACCCCTCCACTTT.

This clone showed up just a few times. The chain links TRBV27 to TRBJ2-6; tentatively, D is TRBD2 (6 bases). CDR1 and CDR2 (germline): MNHEY, SMNVEV (reference sequence). This CDR3 has 18 residues. Between the trimmed V and J ends, which lost 6 bases and 2 bases, there was a span of 20 bases. CDR3 amino acids: CASRTWAGSGAGANVLTF. In DNA form, the CDR3 reads TGTGCCAGCAGAACATGGGCGGGGAGTGGGGCTGGGGCCAACGTCCTGACTTTC. The variable domain in full, completed from reference TRBV27 and TRBJ2-6, reads EAQVTQNPRYLITVTGKKLTVTCSQNMNHEYMSWYRQDPGLGLRQIYYSMNVEVTDKGDVPEGYKVSRKEKRNFPLILESPSPNQTSLYFCASRTWAGSGAGANVLTFGAGSRLTVL.

V and J are TRBV7-3 and TRBJ1-2, with 8 positions matching TRBD1. V was clipped by 0 bases and J by 4 bases; unmatched bases: 7. This CDR3 is built from 16 residues. Germline lookup yields CDR1 SGHTA and CDR2 FQGTGA. CDR3 nucleotide sequence: TGTGCCAGCAGCTTAACCGGCGCAGGGGGCTCCTATGGCTACACCTTC. Translating it yields CASSLTGAGGSYGYTF.